This TCR beta chain was found in a study of vaccination effects on CD4 cells after COVID-19. Study-wide points: Few convalescent patients were included, and no early post-infection timepoints were sampled.

The CDR3 covers 17 residues. Trimming removed 1 base at V and 3 bases at J, with 19 bases between. CDR1 is SSHAT, CDR2 FNYEAQ, per germline (reference sequence). To note about this clone: The antigen remains unidentified.

TCRdb keeps only in-frame clones here, not all; method: immunoSEQ multiplex PCR. The table lists approximately 30,000 clones, 55% to 65% of them singletons. Investigators separated out CD4+ T cells once around eleven days of culture had passed. Vaccinated participants had no history of SARS-CoV-2 infection and tested negative for nucleocapsid antibodies. This receptor was identified in a human donor who received a COVID-19 vaccine. The rearrangement joins TRBV7-7 to TRBJ2-7; D may be TRBD1 (5 bases). The sequences come from CD4+ T cells from PBMCs cultured without peptide, collected before COVID-19 vaccination. CDR3 amino acids: CASSLGAGKKMIYEQYF. For the CDR3, the DNA is TGTGCCAGCAGCTTAGGTGCAGGGAAAAAAATGATCTACGAGCAGTACTTC.